These T cell receptor beta chains were read from a single sample in a study of blood T cell repertoires in COVID-19. TCRdb's table, derived via immunoSEQ multiplex PCR, lists solely in-frame clones and lacks some. The repertoire holds around 200,000 clones, with roughly 83% as singletons. Sequenced: PBMCs or T cells enriched from blood (not recorded which). The receptors here all came from a woman younger than 45 who had recovered from COVID-19. CDR3s include the opening cysteine and the closing phenylalanine or tryptophan. The D gene is left open where the match is weak. Rows may omit the clone size; those that give it use once, few, many or a size class.

-	TRBD1	TRBV27	TRBJ1-2	TGTGCCAGCAGTTTTCGACAGGGGGTCTATGGCTACACCTTC	CASSFRQGVYGYTF
-	TRBD1	TRBV10-3	TRBJ2-3	TGTGCCATCAGTGAATCAGGGGGTGGGCAGTATTTT	CAISESGGGQYF
-	-	TRBV5-8	TRBJ1-4	TGTGCCAGCAGCCTTCCGGGCAGGGTGATAGGTGGAACTAATGAAAAACTGTTTTTT	CASSLPGRVIGGTNEKLFF
-	TRBD1	TRBV19	TRBJ1-1	TGTGCCAGTAGTATCGGACAGGGGCCGCGAAGTTCGGCACAAGTAGCTTTCTTT	CASSIGQGPRSSAQVAFF
-	TRBD1	TRBV7-8	TRBJ1-4	TGTGCCAGCAGCTTAGGGTCTCGGACAGGGGATGAAAAACTGTTTTTT	CASSLGSRTGDEKLFF
-	-	TRBV5-1	TRBJ1-1	TGCGCCAGCAGCCCCTATGGAGGCACTGAAGCTTTCTTT	CASSPYGGTEAFF
-	-	TRBV9	TRBJ2-5	TGTGCCAGCAGCGTAGGGACAATTCAAGAGACCCAGTACTTC	CASSVGTIQETQYF
-	TRBD1	TRBV7-9	TRBJ1-5	TGTGCCAGCAGCTTGGGGACAGGGAATCAGCCCCAGCATTTT	CASSLGTGNQPQHF
-	-	TRBV28	TRBJ2-7	TGTGCCAGCAGTTTTCCGGGTACCTACGAGCAGTACTTC	CASSFPGTYEQYF
-	TRBD1	TRBV27	TRBJ1-5	TGTGCCAGCCACCAGACAGGGGAGAAAGGTAGCAATCAGCCCCAGCATTTT	CASHQTGEKGSNQPQHF
-	TRBD1	TRBV5-1	TRBJ1-1	TGCGCCAGCAGCTTTCAGGGGGCTGCGACTGAAGCTTTCTTT	CASSFQGAATEAFF
once	TRBD1	TRBV28	TRBJ1-5	TGTGCCAGCAGTTTCCGCAGGGGACAGGGAAGCAATCAGCCCCAGCATTTT	CASSFRRGQGSNQPQHF
-	TRBD1	TRBV28	TRBJ2-7	TGTGCCAGCAGGAAACTCGGGACAGGGGTACACGAGCAGTACTTC	CASRKLGTGVHEQYF
-	-	TRBV24-1	TRBJ2-2	TGTGCCACAGCTCCGGCGGTATGGAACACCGGGGAGCTGTTTTTT	CATAPAVWNTGELFF
few	-	TRBV2	TRBJ1-2	TGTGCCAGCAGTGAAACAGGAAGGGGGGGCTACACCTTC	CASSETGRGGYTF
-	-	TRBV6-4	TRBJ2-1	TGTGCCAGCAGTGACTCAGCGGGCTCCTACAATGAGCAGTTCTTC	CASSDSAGSYNEQFF
-	-	TRBV28	TRBJ1-5	TGTGCCAGCAGTTTAACTCGAAATCAGCCCCAGCATTTT	CASSLTRNQPQHF
-	-	TRBV6-5	TRBJ1-2	TGTGCCAGCAGTTACTCACCTGGGGCTTTAGGTGGCTACACCTTC	CASSYSPGALGGYTF
once	-	TRBV18	TRBJ2-2	TGTGCCAGCTCTTTATCCCGGACTCCGGAGACCGGGGAGCTGTTTTTT	CASSLSRTPETGELFF
-	-	TRBV12-3/TRBV12-4	TRBJ1-1	TGTGCCAGCAGTTTTGGCAAGGAAGCTTTCTTT	CASSFGKEAFF
once	TRBD2	TRBV5-6	TRBJ2-1	TGTGCCAGCAGACCGGGACTAGTCTACAATGAGCAGTTCTTC	CASRPGLVYNEQFF
-	-	TRBV3-1/TRBV3-2	TRBJ1-6	TGTGCCAGCAGCCCCAGGGCCTCGGGCTCACCCCTCCACTTT	CASSPRASGSPLHF
-	TRBD1	TRBV10-3	TRBJ1-2	TGTGCCATCAGTGACGACAGGGTCGGCTACACCTTC	CAISDDRVGYTF
-	-	TRBV11-3	TRBJ2-7	TGTGCCAGCAGCTTAGGGATCAACAGCGGAGCACAGTACTTC	CASSLGINSGAQYF
once	-	TRBV5-4	TRBJ1-2	TGTGCCAGCACCCTACAGGGCACTAACTATGGCTACACCTTC	CASTLQGTNYGYTF
-	-	TRBV11-2	TRBJ2-7	TGTGCCAGCAGCTTAGCTTCTCCCATACTCTACGAGCAGTACTTC	CASSLASPILYEQYF
-	TRBD1	TRBV5-4	TRBJ1-6	TGTGCCAGCCGCGGGCAGGGGGCGTCTTCACCCCTCCACTTT	CASRGQGASSPLHF
-	TRBD1	TRBV11-2	TRBJ1-1	TGTGCCAGCAGCTTAGACCAGAGGGGGCGCGTCACTGAAGCTTTCTTT	CASSLDQRGRVTEAFF
-	TRBD1	TRBV27	TRBJ1-6	TGTGCCAGCAGTTCTCATCAGGGGGTCGGTAATTCACCCCTCCACTTT	CASSSHQGVGNSPLHF
-	-	TRBV11-2	TRBJ2-7	TGTGCCAGCAGCTTCCCCAGGGTCTACGAGCAGTACTTC	CASSFPRVYEQYF
-	TRBD2	TRBV7-3	TRBJ2-2	TGTGCCAGCAGAAGACTAGCGGGTGACACCGGGGAGCTGTTTTTT	CASRRLAGDTGELFF
-	TRBD1	TRBV6-5	TRBJ2-4	TGTGCCAGCAGTCCGGAGACAGGGATAACCATTCAGTACTTC	CASSPETGITIQYF
-	TRBD2	TRBV3-1/TRBV3-2	TRBJ2-3	TGTGCCAGCAGCCAAGATAAAGAAGGACTAGCGGACACAGATACGCAGTATTTT	CASSQDKEGLADTDTQYF
few	-	TRBV5-1	TRBJ1-6	TGCGCCAGCAGCCAGGACCCGGCGGGGTCCTATAATTCACCCCTCCACTTT	CASSQDPAGSYNSPLHF
-	TRBD2	TRBV6-2/TRBV6-3	TRBJ2-1	TGTGCCAGCAGTTACCCTGGGGCAGCCGGGACTAGCGGGAGGGATTACAATGAGCAGTTCTTC	CASSYPGAAGTSGRDYNEQFF
-	TRBD1	TRBV14	TRBJ1-1	TGTGCCAGCAGCCCCGGGACAGATATCGAAGCTTTCTTT	CASSPGTDIEAFF
few	TRBD1	TRBV14	TRBJ2-1	TGTGCCAGCAGCCGGGACAGGGGGCAAGGTGAGCAGTTCTTC	CASSRDRGQGEQFF
-	-	TRBV14	TRBJ1-2	TGTGCCAGCAGCCAAGCATGGAGAATCGGGGGCTACACCTTC	CASSQAWRIGGYTF
once	TRBD2	TRBV11-2	TRBJ2-7	TGTGCCAGCAGCTTATCTGTGGGAGGGCCGGGTTACGAGCAGTACTTC	CASSLSVGGPGYEQYF
once	TRBD1	TRBV18	TRBJ1-5	TGTGCCAGCTCACCGCCGGGACAGGGGGCAGGTGGGCCCCAGCATTTT	CASSPPGQGAGGPQHF
-	TRBD1	TRBV19	TRBJ1-2	TGTGCCAGTAGTATAAACCCGGGACAGGGGAACTATGGCTACACCTTC	CASSINPGQGNYGYTF
few	-	TRBV3-1/TRBV3-2	TRBJ1-6	TGTGCCAGCAGCCATAAGTCCCTTTTGAGGGCTTCTAATTCACCCCTCCACTTT	CASSHKSLLRASNSPLHF
-	TRBD1	TRBV9	TRBJ1-2	TGTGCCAGCAGCCCCCGGACAGGGGGCGCATATGGCTACACCTTC	CASSPRTGGAYGYTF
-	-	TRBV5-5	TRBJ2-7	TGTGCCAGCAGCCGGACAGCCTACGAGCAGTACTTC	CASSRTAYEQYF
-	-	TRBV24-1	TRBJ1-5	TGTGCCACCAGTGATACAGGGCCCCAGCATTTT	CATSDTGPQHF
-	TRBD2	TRBV24-1	TRBJ2-5	TGTGCCACCAGTGATTTGCGATTTAGGGGACTAGCGGGAGAAGAGACCCAGTACTTC	CATSDLRFRGLAGEETQYF
-	-	TRBV6-5	TRBJ1-1	TGTGCCAGCAGTATATCTTGGGAGCTTGAAGCTTTCTTT	CASSISWELEAFF
-	-	TRBV5-1	TRBJ1-1	TGCGCCAGCAGCGTGCCAGGGTCGACTGAAGCTTTCTTT	CASSVPGSTEAFF